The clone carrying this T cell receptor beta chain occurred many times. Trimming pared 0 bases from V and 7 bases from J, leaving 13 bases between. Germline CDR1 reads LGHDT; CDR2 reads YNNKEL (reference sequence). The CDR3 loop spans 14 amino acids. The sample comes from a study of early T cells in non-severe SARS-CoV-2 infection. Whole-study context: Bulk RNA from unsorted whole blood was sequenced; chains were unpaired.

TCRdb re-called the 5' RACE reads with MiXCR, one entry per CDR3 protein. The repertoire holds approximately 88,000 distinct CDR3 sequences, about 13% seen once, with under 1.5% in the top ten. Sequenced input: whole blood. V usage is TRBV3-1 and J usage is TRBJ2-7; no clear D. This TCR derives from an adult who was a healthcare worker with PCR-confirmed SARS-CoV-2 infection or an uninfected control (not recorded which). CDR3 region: CASSQEGRSEEQYF. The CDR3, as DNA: TGTGCCAGCAGCCAAGAAGGACGGAGCGAGGAGCAGTACTTC.